This T cell receptor beta chain was identified in a study of cytomegalovirus exposure and HLA in healthy donors. PCR involved 60 Vbeta and 13 Jbeta primers. Sequenced by immunoSEQ multiplex PCR; TCRdb stores in-frame clones only, minus some. Found here are about 270,000 clones, approximately 70% of them singletons; the top ten hold 2% to 2.5%. Worth noting for this clone: Its antigen remains unknown.

Findings and limits, study-wide: Common viral pathogens (according to a later analysis) appeared linked to several of the most significant clusters. Whilst most TCR sequences proved rare, a subset of public TCRs occurred across many donors. A later examination showed that TCR association rates differed by HLA locus, with DRB1 most and HLA-C fewest.

The receptor comes from a female donor in good health and CMV-seronegative. Specimen: PBMCs.

The CDR3 loop is CASSSQWNTEAFF. CDR3 bases: TGTGCCAGCAGCTCCCAGTGGAACACTGAAGCTTTCTTT. The rearrangement uses TRBV2 and TRBJ1-1; D gene ambiguous. Deletions cut 6 bases from V and 1 base from J, with 9 bases between. Germline loops: CDR1 SNHLY, CDR2 FYNNEI. There are 13 residues in the CDR3.